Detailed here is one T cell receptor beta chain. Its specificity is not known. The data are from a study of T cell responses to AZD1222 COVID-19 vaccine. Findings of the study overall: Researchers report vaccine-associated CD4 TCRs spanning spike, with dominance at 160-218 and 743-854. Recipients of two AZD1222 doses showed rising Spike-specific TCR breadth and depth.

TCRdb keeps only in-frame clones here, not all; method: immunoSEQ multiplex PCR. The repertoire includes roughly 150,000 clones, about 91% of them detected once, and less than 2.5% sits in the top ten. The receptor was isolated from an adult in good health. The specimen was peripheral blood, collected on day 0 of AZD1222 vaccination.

CDR3 bases: TGTGCCAGCAGTGCGAAACCTTACGAGCAGTACTTC. Translated, it gives CASSAKPYEQYF. The chain recombines TRBV27 with TRBJ2-7; no reliable D call. The germline V gene has CDR1 MNHEY and CDR2 SMNVEV (reference sequence). CDR3 length equals 12 residues. Trimming cost V 5 bases and J 4 bases, with 9 bases left between them.